These 29 T cell receptor beta chains originate from one sample sequenced in a study of blood T cells in healthy people across ages. Together with a sample-barcoded 5' primer, a J-beta primer mix was included in a second PCR lasting about 7 to 11 cycles. TCRdb itself ran the 5' RACE reads through MiXCR, one entry per CDR3 protein. The sample holds 790,000 or so distinct CDR3 sequences; around three fifths are singletons and the top ten take more than 25%. The material sequenced was blood. Every receptor here comes from a man aged 40-49 years in good health.

The chain combines TRBV5-5 with TRBJ2-7; the D is unclear. The V end was cut by 0 bases, the J end by 6 bases, with 4 bases between. Germline V gene lookup returns CDR1 SGHKS and CDR2 YYEKEE (reference sequence). The CDR3 loop spans 11 amino acids. DNA for the CDR3: TGTGCCAGCAGCTTGGACTGCGAGCAGTACTTC. Its protein product is CASSLDCEQYF.

The V gene is TRBV24-1, the J gene TRBJ1-2; the match to TRBD1 covers 8 bases. The ends lost 6 bases at V and 2 bases at J; junction bases unmatched: 7. CDR3 size: 15 residues. Germline CDR1 KGHDR, CDR2 SFDVKD. The CDR3 reads CATSRTGCMNYGYTF. CDR3 in DNA: TGTGCCACCAGTCGGACAGGGTGTATGAACTATGGCTACACCTTC.

The rearrangement links TRBV7-2 to TRBJ2-4; no definite D call. With the DNA end fitting TRBJ2-7 better, the J assignment may be wrong. This CDR3 has 13 residues. Germline CDR1 SGHTA, CDR2 FQGNSA. CDR3 residues: CASSLVRPYEQYF. CDR3 DNA sequence: TGTGCCAGCAGCTTAGTACGGCCCTACGAGCAGTACTTC.

J is TRBJ2-5 and V is TRBV28; D may be TRBD1 or TRBD2 (5 bases each). The end of the DNA aligns better with TRBJ2-7, so the J call may be wrong. The CDR3 has 16 residues. CDR1 is MDHEN and CDR2 is SYDVKM in the germline V gene. The CDR3: CASSTGLRGRRYEQYF. The CDR3 nucleotides are TGTGCCAGCAGTACCGGTCTACGGGGCAGGAGATACGAGCAGTACTTC.

The V gene is TRBV20-1, the J gene TRBJ2-1; 7 bases align to TRBD1. The CDR3 spans 15 residues. CDR1 DFQATT and CDR2 SNEGSKA come from the germline V gene (reference sequence). V shed 4 bases, J shed 6 bases, and the junction held 12 bases outside the gene matches. The CDR3: CSATERDRTSNEQFF. The CDR3 DNA reads TGCAGTGCTACCGAACGGGACAGAACCTCCAATGAGCAGTTCTTC.

This chain uses TRBV15 with TRBJ2-7; TRBD1 agrees at 7 bases. CDR1 LNHNV and CDR2 YYDKDF come from the germline V gene (reference sequence). The CDR3 extends over 16 amino acids. J lost 4 bases, V lost 3 bases, and 12 bases had no gene match. This chain's CDR3 is CATSRTQYGTAYEQYF. The CDR3 region has the DNA TGTGCCACCAGCAGGACACAATACGGGACAGCTTACGAGCAGTACTTC.

The chain joins TRBV12-3 or TRBV12-4 to TRBJ1-2; TRBD1 matches at 8 bases. The CDR3 extends over 13 amino acids. The junction had 7 bases not matched to a gene; V was cut back by 5 bases and J by 8 bases. The CDR3 DNA reads as TGTGCCAGCAGTCCGGACAGGGTGGCCGGCTACACCTTC. It yields the protein CASSPDRVAGYTF.

This clonotype was seen only a few times. As DNA, the CDR3 is TGCAGCGCCAAGGCTGCTTACGGTTCCTACAATGAGCAGTTCTTC. This gives the protein CSAKAAYGSYNEQFF. V and J are TRBV29-1 and TRBJ2-1, with D uncertain. The ends were cut back, 7 bases at V and 1 base at J, with 17 bases in the middle. CDR3 length: 15 residues. In germline, CDR1 is SQVTM, CDR2 ANQGSEA.

The V and J genes are TRBV27 and TRBJ1-4, with D perhaps TRBD1 (6 bases). The CDR3 is made up of 14 amino acids. With 4 bases removed from V and 8 bases from J, the gap between germline ends came to 14 bases. CDR1 is MNHEY and CDR2 is SMNVEV in the germline V gene (reference sequence). This CDR3 reads CASSSTGFAEKLFF. Here the CDR3 DNA reads TGTGCCAGCAGTTCAACAGGGTTTGCCGAAAAACTGTTTTTT.

This chain links TRBV3-1 with TRBJ2-7, with D perhaps TRBD2 (5 bases). Germline lookup yields CDR1 LGHDT and CDR2 YNNKEL (reference sequence). The CDR3 spans 12 residues. Trimming took off 0 bases at V and 10 bases at J, with 10 bases between the two ends. This chain's CDR3 is CASSQEMEAQYF. The CDR3 DNA follows: TGTGCCAGCAGCCAAGAAATGGAGGCCCAGTACTTC.

The V and J genes are TRBV11-1 and TRBJ2-1, with 12 bases matching TRBD2. The junction had 3 bases not matched to a gene; V was cut back by 8 bases and J by 10 bases. CDR1 and CDR2 (germline): SGHAT, FQDESV (reference sequence). CDR3 length equals 12 residues. This CDR3 is CASGLAGYEQFF. The CDR3 DNA reads as TGTGCCAGCGGACTAGCGGGATACGAGCAGTTCTTC. The full variable domain, its missing parts supplied by reference TRBV11-1 and TRBJ2-1, is EAEVAQSPRYKITEKSQAVAFWCDPISGHATLYWYRQILGQGPELLVQFQDESVVDDSQLPKDRFSAERLKGVDSTLKIQPAELGDSAMYLCASGLAGYEQFFGPGTRLTVL.

V and J are TRBV20-1 and TRBJ2-1; tentative D call: TRBD2 (6 bases). Germline CDR1 reads DFQATT; CDR2 reads SNEGSKA (reference sequence). Trimming cost V 6 bases and J 5 bases, with 17 bases left between them. CDR3 length: 14 amino acids. The CDR3 protein is CSATGGAANNEQFF. The DNA for the CDR3 is TGCAGTGCCACCGGGGGAGCGGCTAACAATGAGCAGTTCTTC.

This clonotype was detected only a few times. The chain joins TRBV5-5 to TRBJ2-1; 11 positions match TRBD2. CDR3 size: 18 residues. With 4 bases clipped from V and 3 bases from J, the junction kept 12 bases outside the gene matches. Germline CDR1 is SGHKS and CDR2 is YYEKEE (reference sequence). The CDR3 DNA follows: TGTGCCAGCAGCCCGGGGGGGCTAGCGGGAGGAAACTACAATGAGCAGTTCTTC. This encodes CASSPGGLAGGNYNEQFF.

This chain links TRBV7-7 with TRBJ2-2, with D perhaps matching TRBD1 (5 bases). The V gene's germline CDR1 is SSHAT and CDR2 FNYEAQ (reference sequence). V lost 5 bases and J lost 1, with 11 bases in between. CDR3 length: 15 residues. Here the CDR3 reads CASSRLTGNTGELFF. In nucleotides, the CDR3 is TGTGCCAGCAGCCGATTAACAGGGAACACCGGGGAGCTGTTTTTT.

The chain recombines TRBV28 with TRBJ1-2; 12 bases match TRBD1. The CDR3 loop spans 15 amino acids. Germline-derived CDR1 and CDR2 are MDHEN and SYDVKM. Trimming cost V 7 bases and J 4 bases; bases outside gene matches: 7. CDR3: CASIRDRGPPYGYTF. The DNA for the CDR3 is TGTGCCAGCATCCGGGACAGGGGGCCGCCCTATGGCTACACCTTC.

This clonotype was recorded many times. The rearrangement links TRBV27 to TRBJ2-2, with D hard to call. The CDR3 consists of 13 residues. With 6 bases removed from V and 5 bases from J, the gap between germline ends came to 10 bases. CDR1 and CDR2 (germline): MNHEY, SMNVEV (reference sequence). CDR3 residues: CASRYSSTGELFF. CDR3 sequence (DNA): TGTGCCAGCAGGTACTCGAGTACCGGGGAGCTGTTTTTT.

This clonotype was seen a few times. V and J are TRBV5-1 and TRBJ2-7; perhaps TRBD1 as D (6 bases). This CDR3 region has 15 residues. Germline V lookup: CDR1 SGHRS, CDR2 YFSETQ. Between the trimmed V and J ends, which lost 4 bases and 0 bases, there was a span of 14 bases. Here the CDR3 DNA reads TGCGCCAGCAGCACAGGACAGTGGGCCTCCTACGAGCAGTACTTC. As protein: CASSTGQWASYEQYF. Filled out from reference TRBV5-1 and TRBJ2-7, the complete variable domain reads KAGVTQTPRYLIKTRGQQVTLSCSPISGHRSVSWYQQTPGQGLQFLFEYFSETQRNKGNFPGRFSGRQFSNSRSEMNVSTLELGDSALYLCASSTGQWASYEQYFGPGTRLTVT.

This clonotype showed up just a few times. The CDR3 DNA sequence: TGTGCCAGCAGTTTTCAGAGTACTGGCAATGAGCAGTTCTTC. Protein sequence: CASSFQSTGNEQFF. The V and J genes are TRBV12-3 or TRBV12-4 and TRBJ2-1; D uncertain. The V and J ends lost 3 bases and 6 bases respectively, with 12 bases between them. The CDR3 consists of 14 residues.

This chain joins TRBV29-1 and TRBJ1-2; 7 bases line up with TRBD1. In germline, CDR1 is SQVTM, CDR2 ANQGSEA. The CDR3 runs 15 residues. V lost 6 bases, J lost 1 base, and 11 bases stayed unmatched. CDR3 region: CSVASRTGVNYGYTF. CDR3 bases: TGCAGCGTCGCTTCCAGGACAGGCGTTAACTATGGCTACACCTTC.

The chain recombines TRBV20-1 with TRBJ2-1; D uncertain. V shed 3 bases and J shed 4 bases, with 16 bases lying between them. Germline CDR1 is DFQATT and CDR2 is SNEGSKA (reference sequence). This CDR3 region has 15 residues. CDR3 coding DNA: TGCAGTGCTAGCGGGCTAGAGGTTGGGTACAATGAGCAGTTCTTC. Encoded protein: CSASGLEVGYNEQFF.

The rearrangement links TRBV20-1 to TRBJ1-2; 7 nucleotides line up with TRBD1. The CDR3 runs to 15 residues. In germline, CDR1 is DFQATT, CDR2 SNEGSKA (reference sequence). The trim removed 4 bases at V and 0 bases at J, leaving 8 bases unmatched. The CDR3 nucleotides are TGCAGTGCTAACCAAAGGGGGCGGGCTAACTATGGCTACACCTTC. This encodes CSANQRGRANYGYTF.

This clonotype occurred a few times. This chain connects TRBV20-1 to TRBJ2-1; D unresolved. This CDR3 is 11 amino acids long. Trimming left V 1 base short and J 8 bases short, with 6 bases between. CDR1 and CDR2 from the germline V gene are DFQATT and SNEGSKA (reference sequence). The DNA for the CDR3 is TGCAGTGCTAGAGTTGAGTATGAGCAGTTCTTC. Its protein is CSARVEYEQFF.

V usage is TRBV29-1 and J usage is TRBJ2-3, with D perhaps matching TRBD2 (5 bases). V was pared by 6 bases and J by 2 bases, with 12 bases between. CDR3 length equals 13 residues. CDR1 SQVTM and CDR2 ANQGSEA come from the germline V gene. Here the CDR3 reads CSVAEGNTDTQYF. The CDR3 region has the DNA TGCAGCGTCGCAGAGGGAAACACAGATACGCAGTATTTT.

This clonotype was counted once. The V gene is TRBV20-1, the J gene TRBJ2-1; TRBD2 aligns across 8 bases. The CDR3 is 17 residues long. Germline V lookup: CDR1 DFQATT, CDR2 SNEGSKA (reference sequence). V lost 1 base and J lost 2; bases outside the gene matches: 10. Here the CDR3 DNA reads TGCAGTGCTAGAGTCGGGGGGGCCAGCGGGGCCTACAATGAGCAGTTCTTC. Translation: CSARVGGASGAYNEQFF.

Written as DNA, the CDR3 is TGCGCCAGCAGCTTGGAGGCGACTGGGGCAAAAGAGACCCAGTACTTC. Its protein is CASSLEATGAKETQYF. The V call is TRBV5-1, the J call TRBJ2-5, with D maybe TRBD1 (5 bases). The V end lost 0 bases, the J end lost 3 bases, and 15 bases lay between the germline ends. The CDR3 sequence is 16 residues long. Germline lookup yields CDR1 SGHRS and CDR2 YFSETQ.

V and J are TRBV7-9 and TRBJ1-1; TRBD1 agrees at 7 bases. CDR3 length equals 13 residues. The germline V gene has CDR1 SEHNR and CDR2 FQNEAQ (reference sequence). The ends lost 0 bases at V and 6 bases at J; junction bases unmatched: 1. CDR3 coding DNA: TGTGCCAGCAGCTTAGCGCAGGGGGCTGAAGCTTTCTTT. This codes for CASSLAQGAEAFF.

The V gene is TRBV20-1, the J gene TRBJ2-5, with D tentatively TRBD1 or TRBD2 (5 bases each). V was shortened by 6 bases and J by 4 bases, with 15 bases between the two germline ends. There are 13 residues in the CDR3. Germline CDR1 reads DFQATT; CDR2 reads SNEGSKA (reference sequence). The CDR3 coding sequence is TGCAGTGCAAATCTTGGGGGTTCAGAGACCCAGTACTTC. As protein: CSANLGGSETQYF.

J is TRBJ2-1 and V is TRBV29-1, with 10 nucleotides matching TRBD1. J was trimmed by 3 bases and V by 7 bases; bases with no gene match: 12. Germline V gene lookup returns CDR1 SQVTM and CDR2 ANQGSEA. The CDR3 is 16 residues long. The CDR3 coding sequence is TGCAGCGCCGAACTGGGACAGGGGACGTACTACAATGAGCAGTTCTTC. Translating gives CSAELGQGTYYNEQFF.

This chain uses TRBV21-1 with TRBJ2-6; the table gives TRBD1 as D, unverified against the DNA. TRBV21-1 is termed a pseudogene. The CDR3 covers 12 residues. DNA for the CDR3: TGTGCCAGCCCCAGGGGGTTCAGCGTCCTGACTTTC. Encoded protein: CASPRGFSVLTF.